The 18 T cell receptor beta chains presented below share a single source sample, sequenced in a study of cytomegalovirus exposure and HLA in healthy donors. Primers for the PCR totalled 60 Vbeta and 13 Jbeta. Only in-frame clones appear in the TCRdb table, and some are missing; sequencing was by immunoSEQ multiplex PCR. The sample holds 65,000 or so clones, roughly 77% seen once. The specimen sequenced was PBMCs. These receptors all stem from a woman aged 40 to 50 in good health and CMV-seropositive.

The chain has TRBV5-3 and TRBJ1-1; D possibly corresponds to TRBD1 (5 bases). TRBV5-3 is an ORF; its function is uncertain. The CDR3 contains 15 residues. The germline V and J ends were trimmed by 5 bases and 0 bases, with 14 bases remaining between them. CDR3 sequence (DNA): TGTGCCAGAAGGGCGGGACGTTCTATGAACACTGAAGCTTTCTTT. Residues: CARRAGRSMNTEAFF.

The chain uses TRBV10-3 and TRBJ2-1; 12 nucleotides agree with TRBD2. The CDR3 is 15 residues long. The J segment lost 6 bases and the V segment lost 6 bases, leaving 6 bases of the junction unmatched. CDR1 ENHRY and CDR2 SYGVKD come from the germline V gene. The CDR3 is CAISGLAGTGNEQFF. Here the CDR3 DNA reads TGTGCCATCAGCGGACTAGCGGGAACTGGCAATGAGCAGTTCTTC.

The V and J genes are TRBV9 and TRBJ1-2; D is unresolved. Trimming stripped 1 base from V and 11 bases from J, with 15 bases between. Germline V gene sequence: CDR1 SGDLS, CDR2 YYNGEE. The CDR3 covers 13 residues. The CDR3 loop reads CASSVFTSGGYTF. Here the CDR3 DNA reads TGTGCCAGCAGCGTATTCACCTCCGGAGGTTACACCTTC. The full variable domain, rest sourced from reference TRBV9 and TRBJ1-2, is DSGVTQTPKHLITATGQRVTLRCSPRSGDLSVYWYQQSLDQGLQFLIQYYNGEERAKGNILERFSAQQFPDLHSELNLSSLELGDSALYFCASSVFTSGGYTFGSGTRLTVV.

The chain has TRBV2 and TRBJ1-1; 9 positions agree with TRBD1. The CDR3 totals 14 residues. Germline loops: CDR1 SNHLY, CDR2 FYNNEI. The trim removed 6 bases at V and 7 bases at J, leaving 9 bases unmatched. CDR3 residues: CASRGQGRRGEAFF. The CDR3 coding sequence is TGTGCCAGCAGGGGACAGGGCAGGAGGGGTGAAGCTTTCTTT.

The rearrangement uses TRBV6-5 and TRBJ1-3; TRBD1 agrees at 7 bases. V lost 4 bases to trimming and J lost 0 bases; unmatched junction nucleotides: 6. Germline CDR1 and CDR2: MNHEY and SVGAGI. CDR3 length: 16 amino acids. The CDR3 loop is CASSFSGQNSGNTIYF. Written as DNA, the CDR3 is TGTGCCAGCAGTTTCTCGGGACAGAACTCTGGAAACACCATATATTTT.

This chain links TRBV11-3 with TRBJ2-7; D is undetermined. Per germline, CDR1 SGHNT and CDR2 YENEEA. The V end was cut by 4 bases, the J end by 4 bases, with 11 bases between. The CDR3 runs 13 residues. The CDR3 spells CASSSADSYEQYF. Here the CDR3 DNA reads TGTGCCAGCAGCTCGGCTGACTCGTACGAGCAGTACTTC.

CDR3 coding DNA: TGTGCCAGCAGCAATCGGGGGGAGAGAAACACTGAAGCTTTCTTT. This translates into CASSNRGERNTEAFF. The J gene is TRBJ1-1, the V gene TRBV7-2; possible D gene TRBD1, 5 bases. The germline V gene encodes CDR1 SGHTA and CDR2 FQGNSA. The CDR3 sequence is 15 residues long. Trimming shortened V by 5 bases and J by 2 bases, and 15 bases separated the two germline ends.

This clone was observed a handful of times. The chain has TRBV11-2 and TRBJ2-3; 8 bases match TRBD1. Germline V CDR1 and CDR2: SGHAT, FQNNGV. This CDR3 comprises 15 residues. V shed 5 bases and J 5 bases; nucleotides not matched to a gene: 9. The CDR3 coding sequence is TGTGCCAGCAGCCCAGTCACAGGGGGTTTAGATACGCAGTATTTT. As protein: CASSPVTGGLDTQYF.

Only one count was recorded for this clone. The genes are TRBV7-2 and TRBJ2-2, with unresolved D. This CDR3 has 13 residues. Germline V CDR1 and CDR2: SGHTA, FQGNSA. V was trimmed by 2 bases and J by 5 bases, leaving 6 bases between them. CDR3 residues: CASSLSRTGELFF. CDR3 nucleotide sequence: TGTGCCAGCAGCTTATCCAGAACCGGGGAGCTGTTTTTT.

The V gene is TRBV6-1, the J gene TRBJ1-2; maybe TRBD1 (6 bases). V was pared by 6 bases and J by 2 bases, with 16 bases between. The CDR3 contains 15 residues. Looked up from germline, CDR1 is MNHNS and CDR2 is SASEGT. The CDR3 is CASSPFQGRNYGYTF. DNA for the CDR3: TGTGCCAGCAGCCCCTTCCAGGGGCGAAACTATGGCTACACCTTC.

In this sample, this clone turned up once. This rearrangement joins TRBV4-1 to TRBJ2-7, with TRBD2 identical over 8 bases. The junction had 11 bases not matched to a gene; V was cut back by 0 bases and J by 4 bases. Germline CDR1 reads MGHRA; CDR2 reads YSYEKL. The CDR3 sequence is 17 residues long. Written as DNA, the CDR3 is TGCGCCAGCAGCCAAGACCCGATAGCGGGGAGGTTTTACGAGCAGTACTTC. It yields the protein CASSQDPIAGRFYEQYF.

V usage is TRBV5-6 and J usage is TRBJ1-1; weak D call: TRBD1 (6 bases). Looked up from germline, CDR1 is SGHDT and CDR2 is YYEEEE. CDR3 length equals 14 residues. V dropped 6 bases and J dropped 4 bases, with 16 bases sitting between them. The CDR3 sequence is CASTLGAASTEAFF. CDR3 nucleotide sequence: TGTGCCAGCACCCTGGGGGCAGCGAGCACTGAAGCTTTCTTT.

The table lists this clone with a few counts. The chain combines TRBV5-1 with TRBJ1-2; D is possibly TRBD1 (6 bases). The CDR3 is 13 residues long. Germline values: CDR1 SGHRS, CDR2 YFSETQ. Trimming removed 3 bases at V and 11 bases at J, with 17 bases between. Written as DNA, the CDR3 is TGCGCCAGCAGCTCAACGGCAGGGGTGGGGTACACCTTC. It yields the protein CASSSTAGVGYTF.

This clone was observed a handful of times. The same CDR3 also results from other DNA sequences found in this sample. The chain has TRBV5-6 and TRBJ1-5; no reliable D call. CDR3 length equals 13 residues. Germline V gene lookup returns CDR1 SGHDT and CDR2 YYEEEE. V lost 2 bases, J lost 1 base, and 4 bases lay in between. The CDR3 sequence: CASSLQSNQPQHF. The CDR3 bases are TGTGCCAGCAGCTTACAGAGCAATCAGCCCCAGCATTTT. The whole variable domain, remainder taken from reference TRBV5-6 and TRBJ1-5, is DAGVTQSPTHLIKTRGQQVTLRCSPKSGHDTVSWYQQALGQGPQFIFQYYEEEERQRGNFPDRFSGHQFPNYSSELNVNALLLGDSALYLCASSLQSNQPQHFGDGTRLSIL.

The chain couples TRBV6-1 to TRBJ2-2, with TRBD1 matching over 8 bases. The CDR3 is 15 residues long. Germline V gene sequence: CDR1 MNHNS, CDR2 SASEGT. Losses at the gene ends were 6 bases for V and 6 bases for J; bases not matched to a gene: 9. The CDR3 DNA follows: TGTGCCAGCAGGTCCGGGACAGGAGGTTCCGGGGAGCTGTTTTTT. It yields the protein CASRSGTGGSGELFF.

This clone was counted once. The CDR3 loop is CASSPLDTYEQYF. The CDR3 nucleotides read TGTGCCAGCTCACCACTCGACACCTACGAGCAGTACTTC. The chain has TRBV18 and TRBJ2-5; no firm D call. The last part of the DNA fits TRBJ2-7 better; the J call may be wrong. From germline, CDR1 is KGHSH and CDR2 LQKENI. CDR3 length: 13 amino acids.

The chain has TRBV25-1 and TRBJ1-2, with D unclear. This CDR3 has 14 residues. The germline gives CDR1 MGHDK, CDR2 SYGVNS. Deletions cut 3 bases from V and 8 bases from J, with 16 bases between. CDR3: CASSDPSRAGGYTF. The CDR3 DNA follows: TGTGCCAGCAGTGATCCCTCAAGGGCGGGAGGCTACACCTTC.

CDR3 amino acids: CASSEMGRNYGYTF. The CDR3 nucleotides are TGTGCCAGCAGTGAGATGGGCCGAAACTATGGCTACACCTTC. V and J are TRBV2 and TRBJ1-2, with D uncertain. The germline V gene has CDR1 SNHLY and CDR2 FYNNEI. The CDR3 is 14 residues long. Deletions cut 3 bases from V and 2 bases from J, with 10 bases between.